This is a list of T cell receptor beta chains from one sample in a study of blood T cell repertoires in COVID-19. Assay: immunoSEQ multiplex PCR; the TCRdb copy retains only in-frame clones and omits some. The data contain over 85,000 clones, over 60% of them singletons. Source material: peripheral blood. These receptors originate from a woman at least 80 years old with active or convalescent COVID-19. CDR3s include the opening cysteine and the closing phenylalanine or tryptophan. D genes are given only for firm matches.

D: .
J: TRBJ2-3
V: TRBV19
CDR3: CASSIRGISDTQYF

D: TRBD2
J: TRBJ2-7
V: TRBV7-2
CDR3: CASSLRREGTYEQYF

D: .
J: TRBJ2-5
V: TRBV18
CDR3: CASSPPSEPGETQYF

D: .
J: TRBJ2-7
V: TRBV10-3
CDR3: CAISESTPGSYEQYF

D: .
J: TRBJ1-3
V: TRBV18
CDR3: CASSPVGASGNTIYF

D: TRBD1
J: TRBJ1-3
V: TRBV19
CDR3: CASAPQDRGQGNTIYF

D: .
J: TRBJ1-1
V: TRBV7-6
CDR3: CASSVTFSAEAFF

D: TRBD2
J: TRBJ2-5
V: TRBV11-2
CDR3: CASSYRLAGQETQYF

D: .
J: TRBJ2-2
V: TRBV7-3
CDR3: CASQILGGDTGELFF

D: .
J: TRBJ1-5
V: TRBV7-6
CDR3: CASSLGREGNQPQHF

D: TRBD2
J: TRBJ2-5
V: TRBV7-6
CDR3: CASSWRGLAGGQETQYF

D: TRBD2
J: TRBJ2-7
V: TRBV19
CDR3: CASSIASGSYEQYF

D: .
J: TRBJ1-2
V: TRBV6-2/TRBV6-3
CDR3: CASSFVEDYGYTF

D: .
J: TRBJ2-2
V: TRBV7-3
CDR3: CASSKMGLDTGELFF

D: TRBD1
J: TRBJ1-5
V: TRBV19
CDR3: CASSKNRGGQPQHF

D: TRBD1
J: TRBJ1-4
V: TRBV5-1
CDR3: CASSLAVGQGNEKLFF

D: TRBD2
J: TRBJ2-5
V: TRBV5-1
CDR3: CASSLENRGLANQETQYF

D: TRBD2
J: TRBJ2-3
V: TRBV29-1
CDR3: CSVVTSGTPDTQYF

D: TRBD1
J: TRBJ1-2
V: TRBV27
CDR3: CASSLARDRNLVYGYTF

D: .
J: TRBJ1-2
V: TRBV29-1
CDR3: CSVEAPGRGRNGYTF

D: .
J: TRBJ2-7
V: TRBV30
CDR3: CALERRGYTYEQYF

D: .
J: TRBJ1-4
V: TRBV4-1
CDR3: CASSERQADEKLFF

D: TRBD2
J: TRBJ2-1
V: TRBV5-1
CDR3: CASSLGVGLAGGVNEQFF

D: .
J: TRBJ2-2
V: TRBV28
CDR3: CASSRPQLGNTGELFF

D: TRBD1
J: TRBJ1-3
V: TRBV20-1
CDR3: CSASNRGRGSGNTIYF

D: .
J: TRBJ2-3
V: TRBV18
CDR3: CASSPQAGTDTQYF

D: TRBD1
J: TRBJ1-2
V: TRBV6-2/TRBV6-3
CDR3: CASSYSRQGYYGYTF

D: TRBD2
J: TRBJ2-1
V: TRBV10-1
CDR3: CASSDLAGGPLNEQFF

D: .
J: TRBJ2-2
V: TRBV11-2
CDR3: CASSYSGGAAGLFF

D: TRBD2
J: TRBJ2-3
V: TRBV2
CDR3: CASSPLAGGADTQYF

D: TRBD2
J: TRBJ2-5
V: TRBV27
CDR3: CASSLWGGSGRAQETQYF

D: .
J: TRBJ2-3
V: TRBV14
CDR3: CASSQEGRTAPTTSTDTQYF

D: .
J: TRBJ2-1
V: TRBV5-1
CDR3: CASSKEPTGSSYNEQFF

D: .
J: TRBJ1-2
V: TRBV21-1
CDR3: CASSKGRVRYGYTF

D: .
J: TRBJ2-2
V: TRBV7-9
CDR3: CASSSRTSGAHTGELFF

D: .
J: TRBJ2-2
V: TRBV5-1
CDR3: CASSPGQNTGELFF

D: TRBD2
J: TRBJ2-5
V: TRBV28
CDR3: CASSFSMGGRGETQYF

D: TRBD2
J: TRBJ2-3
V: TRBV5-1
CDR3: CASSMTSGTDTQYF

D: .
J: TRBJ1-1
V: TRBV5-5
CDR3: CASKGYTEAFF

D: .
J: TRBJ1-2
V: TRBV20-1
CDR3: CSASEGRYGYTF

D: TRBD2
J: TRBJ2-3
V: TRBV5-1
CDR3: CASSLDSGSGYTQYF